The clone carrying this T cell receptor beta chain has a handful of counts. Amplification yielded TCR beta CDR3 regions, with RNA transcripts as the source. Carried out on the TCR CDR3, a first-round RT-PCR used the HTBI primer set. MiXCR, run by TCRdb on the multiplex PCR reads, gives a single entry per CDR3 protein. The profile shows around 580,000 distinct CDR3 sequences, around 45% of them singletons. CDR1 and CDR2 from the germline V gene are DFQATT and SNEGSKA (reference sequence). CDR3 length: 12 amino acids. Trimming removed 5 bases from V and 8 bases from J; junction bases left unmatched: 5. The sample originates from a study of T cells in Graves' hyperthyroidism and ophthalmopathy. Graves' hyperthyroidism showing no ophthalmopathy progression within 18 months was considered stable. Hyperthyroidism patients were newly diagnosed, had disease duration under 2 months, and were aged 18 to 65 years.

The sequence was obtained from a young woman with Graves' hyperthyroidism. The specimen was peripheral blood or thyroid tissue (not recorded which). This rearrangement joins TRBV20-1 to TRBJ1-2; 10 bases line up with TRBD1. The CDR3 DNA sequence: TGCAGTGCTGGACAGGGGGAAGTGGGCTACACCTTC. This codes for CSAGQGEVGYTF.